These T cell receptor beta chains were read from a single sample in a study of blood T cell repertoires in COVID-19. The protocol was immunoSEQ multiplex PCR, while the TCRdb copy is restricted to in-frame clones and leaves out a portion. The data contain about 210,000 clones, approximately 85% of them singletons. Sequencing input: peripheral blood. The receptors were sampled from a woman in her 70s with COVID-19, enrolled during active disease. CDR3s include the opening cysteine and the closing phenylalanine or tryptophan. Fields, in order: D gene, V gene, clone size, J gene, CDR3 protein, CDR3 DNA. D genes are given only for firm matches. Clone size is shown for a subset of rows, as once, few, many or a class of expanded clone.

.	TRBV5-1	.	TRBJ2-2	CASSLGVRGTGELFF	TGCGCCAGCAGCTTGGGGGTCAGGGGAACCGGGGAGCTGTTTTTT
TRBD1	TRBV7-9	.	TRBJ2-7	CASVRGQGGEQYF	TGTGCCAGCGTCCGTGGACAGGGAGGCGAGCAGTACTTC
.	TRBV6-1	once	TRBJ2-7	CASSEGGGDGQFAQYF	TGTGCCAGCAGTGAAGGAGGGGGGGACGGACAGTTTGCGCAGTACTTC
.	TRBV4-1	.	TRBJ1-2	CASSQFISSPNYGYTF	TGCGCCAGCAGCCAATTTATATCAAGCCCTAACTATGGCTACACCTTC
.	TRBV21-1	once	TRBJ1-6	CASSKAPAGPGGPLHF	TGTGCCAGCAGCAAAGCCCCCGCAGGTCCAGGAGGGCCCCTCCACTTT
TRBD1	TRBV6-2/TRBV6-3	.	TRBJ2-2	CASSPDRGSTGELFF	TGTGCCAGCAGTCCCGACAGGGGGTCCACCGGGGAGCTGTTTTTT
TRBD2	TRBV5-6	.	TRBJ2-5	CASSSYSGGLRTQYF	TGTGCCAGCAGTTCATATAGCGGGGGGCTTCGGACCCAGTACTTC
TRBD2	TRBV3-1/TRBV3-2	.	TRBJ2-1	CASSQKRGVLSQFF	TGTGCCAGCAGCCAAAAACGGGGGGTGCTTAGTCAGTTCTTC
TRBD1	TRBV19	.	TRBJ1-1	CASRSTGDTEAFF	TGTGCCAGTAGATCCACAGGGGACACTGAAGCTTTCTTT
TRBD1	TRBV19	.	TRBJ1-4	CASSRGTGGIGEKLFF	TGTGCCAGTAGTCGGGGGACAGGGGGCATTGGTGAAAAACTGTTTTTT
.	TRBV29-1	few	TRBJ2-1	CSVFPRVGYNEQFF	TGCAGCGTTTTCCCCAGGGTCGGGTACAATGAGCAGTTCTTC
.	TRBV20-1	.	TRBJ1-1	CSASFLEKTNTEAFF	TGCAGTGCTAGTTTCTTGGAGAAAACGAACACTGAAGCTTTCTTT
TRBD1	TRBV27	.	TRBJ1-6	CASSRDREEEGYNSPLHF	TGTGCCAGCAGCCGGGACAGGGAGGAGGAGGGATATAATTCACCCCTCCACTTT
TRBD1	TRBV11-3	.	TRBJ2-1	CASSNRDRGYNEQFF	TGTGCCAGCAGCAACCGGGACAGGGGGTACAATGAGCAGTTCTTC
TRBD1	TRBV11-3	few	TRBJ1-4	CASSLSWTGPGEKLFF	TGTGCCAGCAGCTTATCATGGACAGGACCGGGTGAAAAACTGTTTTTT
TRBD1	TRBV3-1/TRBV3-2	.	TRBJ2-5	CASSLQGAETQYF	TGTGCCAGCAGCCTGCAGGGGGCGGAGACCCAGTACTTC
TRBD1	TRBV4-3	.	TRBJ1-6	CASSLGTGANSPLHF	TGCGCCAGCAGCCTAGGGACAGGGGCTAATTCACCCCTCCACTTT
TRBD2	TRBV10-3	.	TRBJ2-1	CAIMGTRRVDEQFF	TGTGCCATCATGGGGACTAGAAGGGTGGATGAGCAGTTCTTC
.	TRBV12-1	.	TRBJ1-4	CASSTRLLGEKLFF	TGTGCCAGCAGCACTCGTCTGCTGGGCGAAAAACTGTTTTTT
.	TRBV7-3	.	TRBJ2-3	CASSLMYGAGDTQYF	TGTGCCAGCAGCTTAATGTATGGGGCCGGAGATACGCAGTATTTT
.	TRBV5-3	.	TRBJ1-5	CARSPGGGSQPQHF	TGTGCCAGAAGTCCCGGGGGGGGTAGTCAGCCCCAGCATTTT
TRBD2	TRBV5-1	.	TRBJ2-3	CASTGLAGTDTQYF	TGCGCCAGTACCGGACTAGCGGGCACAGATACGCAGTATTTT
.	TRBV6-5	.	TRBJ1-1	CASSSQGGTEAFF	TGTGCCAGCAGTTCTCAAGGGGGCACTGAAGCTTTCTTT
.	TRBV5-5	.	TRBJ1-2	CASSYLPGQGSNYGYTF	TGTGCCAGCAGCTACCTACCGGGACAAGGATCTAACTATGGCTACACCTTC
TRBD2	TRBV5-1	.	TRBJ2-1	CASSPVAGGLYNEQFF	TGCGCCAGCAGCCCTGTAGCGGGAGGGCTATACAATGAGCAGTTCTTC
.	TRBV3-1/TRBV3-2	few	TRBJ2-3	CASSQGAKDTQYF	TGTGCCAGCAGCCAAGGGGCAAAAGATACGCAGTATTTT
TRBD1	TRBV18	.	TRBJ1-5	CASSATGVGEPQHF	TGTGCCAGCTCAGCTACAGGGGTCGGAGAGCCCCAGCATTTT
TRBD2	TRBV7-9	.	TRBJ2-3	CATSGGVSTDTQYF	TGTGCCACCTCCGGGGGGGTCAGCACAGATACGCAGTATTTT